A selection of T cell receptor beta chains follows, all from one sample in a study of Graves' ophthalmopathy and Graves' hyperthyroidism. MiXCR was run by TCRdb on the multiplex PCR reads, yielding one entry per CDR3 protein. The sample includes nearly 400,000 distinct CDR3 sequences, roughly 18% of them seen just once. Sequencing input: peripheral blood. Every receptor here comes from a young woman with Graves' ophthalmopathy. Each CDR3 is given with its conserved first and last residue. A D gene is named only where the DNA matches it firmly. A clone size is listed for some rows: how often the clone was seen (once, few, many), or a class if it is expanded.

size: many
J: TRBJ2-5
V: TRBV11-1
D: TRBD2
DNA: TGTGCCAGCAGCTTAAGGTGGGGTCTAGCGGACCGACCAGTAGAGACCCAGTACTTC
CDR3: CASSLRWGLADRPVETQYF

size: many
J: TRBJ1-2
V: TRBV7-2
D: NA
DNA: TGTGCCAGTAACTCTAGGCCCTCCTATGGCTACACCTTC
CDR3: CASNSRPSYGYTF

size: NA
J: TRBJ1-2
V: TRBV6-2/TRBV6-3
D: TRBD1
DNA: TGTGCCAGCAGCCATCAGGGGGAAGAAGGCTACACCTTC
CDR3: CASSHQGEEGYTF

size: NA
J: TRBJ1-2
V: TRBV27
D: NA
DNA: TGTGCCAGCAGTGACCGGACAGATATGGCCTATGGCTACACCTTC
CDR3: CASSDRTDMAYGYTF

size: many
J: TRBJ1-2
V: TRBV28
D: NA
DNA: TGTGCCAGCAGTATAGTCGGGAGCCCCCCGTTCTATGGCTACACCTTC
CDR3: CASSIVGSPPFYGYTF

size: many
J: TRBJ2-5
V: TRBV27
D: TRBD2
DNA: TGTGCCAGCAGTTTATCGGGGCCTTCGCTAGCGGGCCTTGGGTTAGAGACCCAGTACTTC
CDR3: CASSLSGPSLAGLGLETQYF

size: many
J: TRBJ2-5
V: TRBV29-1
D: NA
DNA: TGCAGCGTGGTGGGGACACTCGTAGAGACCCAGTACTTC
CDR3: CSVVGTLVETQYF

size: many
J: TRBJ1-5
V: TRBV15
D: NA
DNA: TGTGCCACCAGCAGAGTGGGCCTTGAGAGGGACGGGTATCATCAGCCCCAGCATTTT
CDR3: CATSRVGLERDGYHQPQHF

size: many
J: TRBJ2-7
V: TRBV12-3/TRBV12-4
D: TRBD1
DNA: TGTGCCAGCAGCAAAGGGGGAACAGGGGTCCACGAGCAGTACTTC
CDR3: CASSKGGTGVHEQYF

size: many
J: TRBJ2-7
V: TRBV11-2
D: TRBD1
DNA: TGTGCCAGCAGCTTAGGTCCAGGGGGCACCTACGAGCAGTACTTC
CDR3: CASSLGPGGTYEQYF

size: once
J: TRBJ2-7
V: TRBV6-1
D: TRBD1
DNA: TGTGCCAGCAGTGAAATACCGGGACAGGGCCCCTACGAGCAGTACTTC
CDR3: CASSEIPGQGPYEQYF

size: many
J: TRBJ2-2
V: TRBV25-1
D: NA
DNA: TGTGCCAGCAGTGAATACAGGGACACCGGGGAGCTGTTTTTT
CDR3: CASSEYRDTGELFF

size: many
J: TRBJ1-3
V: TRBV12-3/TRBV12-4
D: NA
DNA: TGTGCCAGCAGTTTCCTCGAACCTGGAAACACCATATATTTT
CDR3: CASSFLEPGNTIYF

size: NA
J: TRBJ2-7
V: TRBV5-1
D: TRBD1
DNA: TGCGCCAGCAGCGGGGGACAGGCCGGCTACGAGCAGTACTTC
CDR3: CASSGGQAGYEQYF

size: many
J: TRBJ2-4
V: TRBV29-1
D: TRBD1
DNA: TGCAGCGTTATCAAGGGACAGTCACTAGCCAAAAACATTCAGTACTTC
CDR3: CSVIKGQSLAKNIQYF

size: many
J: TRBJ2-2
V: TRBV10-3
D: TRBD2
DNA: TGTGCCATACGCCCCGGGACTAGCGGGGGGGCCTACACCGGGGAGCTGTTTTTT
CDR3: CAIRPGTSGGAYTGELFF

size: many
J: TRBJ1-1
V: TRBV24-1
D: NA
DNA: TGTGCCACCAGTGACCCAGGGAACACTGAAGCTTTCTTT
CDR3: CATSDPGNTEAFF

size: many
J: TRBJ2-5
V: TRBV27
D: TRBD2
DNA: TGTGCCAGCAGTATCGCCTGGACTAGCTTGGGGACCCAGTACTTC
CDR3: CASSIAWTSLGTQYF

size: NA
J: TRBJ2-2
V: TRBV12-3/TRBV12-4
D: TRBD2
DNA: TGTGCCAGCAAGCGGGAGGGAGGCACCGGGGAGCTGTTTTTT
CDR3: CASKREGGTGELFF

size: many
J: TRBJ1-6
V: TRBV7-2
D: NA
DNA: TGTGCCAGCAGACCCCCCGGGTTTCTCGATTCACCCCTCCACTTT
CDR3: CASRPPGFLDSPLHF

size: NA
J: TRBJ1-1
V: TRBV6-2/TRBV6-3
D: NA
DNA: TGTGCCAGCAGCAAAGGGACAAGAGGGACTGAAGCTTTCTTT
CDR3: CASSKGTRGTEAFF

size: many
J: TRBJ2-7
V: TRBV28
D: NA
DNA: TGTGCCAGCAGTTTACCCGCCGAGGCCAGGCAGTACTTC
CDR3: CASSLPAEARQYF

size: many
J: TRBJ1-1
V: TRBV18
D: NA
DNA: TGTGCCAGCTCGGAGAGGGGGGAAAGAACTGAAGCTTTCTTT
CDR3: CASSERGERTEAFF

size: many
J: TRBJ2-5
V: TRBV24-1
D: TRBD1
DNA: TGTGCCACCAGTGACCCCGGACAGGGGGCCCAGGAGACCCAGTACTTC
CDR3: CATSDPGQGAQETQYF

size: many
J: TRBJ2-2
V: TRBV5-1
D: NA
DNA: TGCGCCAGCACCCTAGTGGGGCGCGGCACCGGGGAGCTGTTTTTT
CDR3: CASTLVGRGTGELFF

size: NA
J: TRBJ2-2
V: TRBV7-6
D: NA
DNA: TGTGCCAGCAGCCTCCATCGCCGACAGGGAGGCGGTTACGGGGAGCTGTTTTTT
CDR3: CASSLHRRQGGGYGELFF

size: many
J: TRBJ1-5
V: TRBV30
D: NA
DNA: TGTGCCTGGAGTGTTAAAGGTTCGGGCACCTTGATTGCGCCCCAGCATTTT
CDR3: CAWSVKGSGTLIAPQHF

size: many
J: TRBJ2-7
V: TRBV27
D: TRBD1
DNA: TGTGCCACTGCGGGACAGGCGGGCTACGAGCAGTACTTC
CDR3: CATAGQAGYEQYF

size: many
J: TRBJ1-1
V: TRBV28
D: NA
DNA: TGTGCCAGCAGTTCCCGGACGAACACTGAAGCTTTCTTT
CDR3: CASSSRTNTEAFF

size: NA
J: TRBJ1-2
V: TRBV27
D: TRBD1
DNA: TGTGCCAGCAGTCCAGTCCCCTGGGACAGCCTTAACTATGGCTACACCTTC
CDR3: CASSPVPWDSLNYGYTF

size: NA
J: TRBJ2-7
V: TRBV30
D: NA
DNA: TGTGCCTGGAGTCCCCCCGCGGGGGCCGAGCAGTACTTC
CDR3: CAWSPPAGAEQYF

size: many
J: TRBJ2-5
V: TRBV20-1
D: TRBD2
DNA: TGCAGTGCCCCCCGGGCGGGAGATGAGACCCAGTACTTC
CDR3: CSAPRAGDETQYF

size: NA
J: TRBJ2-5
V: TRBV20-1
D: TRBD2
DNA: TGCAGTGCTAGGGAGACTAGCGCCCAAGAGACCCAGTACTTC
CDR3: CSARETSAQETQYF

size: many
J: TRBJ1-3
V: TRBV12-3/TRBV12-4
D: TRBD1
DNA: TGTGCCAGCAGTTTAGGCCAGGGGGGGACATCTGGAAACACCATATATTTT
CDR3: CASSLGQGGTSGNTIYF

size: NA
J: TRBJ2-5
V: TRBV6-1
D: NA
DNA: TGTGCCAGCAGTGATATAGGGGAAGAGACCCAGTACTTC
CDR3: CASSDIGEETQYF

size: many
J: TRBJ2-4
V: TRBV2
D: TRBD1
DNA: TGTGCCAGCAGCCAGACCAGGGGGAAAAACATTCAGTACTTC
CDR3: CASSQTRGKNIQYF

size: many
J: TRBJ2-2
V: TRBV4-1
D: NA
DNA: TGCGCCAGCAGCCCGGCTAGGGGCGCGAACACCGGGGAGCTGTTTTTT
CDR3: CASSPARGANTGELFF

size: many
J: TRBJ2-5
V: TRBV7-2
D: NA
DNA: TGTGCCAGCAGCTTCGGGGGACAGAATGATGAGACCCAGTACTTC
CDR3: CASSFGGQNDETQYF

size: many
J: TRBJ2-5
V: TRBV6-5
D: NA
DNA: TGTGCCAGTGTCGGGGGGCGGGCCGGGGGGCAAGAGACCCAGTACTTC
CDR3: CASVGGRAGGQETQYF

size: NA
J: TRBJ1-1
V: TRBV11-2
D: NA
DNA: TGTGCCAGCAGGCTCTGGGGGCCGCAAGGATCTACTGAAGCTTTCTTT
CDR3: CASRLWGPQGSTEAFF

size: many
J: TRBJ1-5
V: TRBV6-5
D: NA
DNA: TGTGCCAGCAGTTCCAACCGCGGGGGAAGTCAGCCCCAGCATTTT
CDR3: CASSSNRGGSQPQHF

size: many
J: TRBJ1-2
V: TRBV28
D: NA
DNA: TGTGCCAGCAGTCTTTTGGACAGCGATAACTATGGCTACACCTTC
CDR3: CASSLLDSDNYGYTF

size: many
J: TRBJ1-1
V: TRBV10-3
D: NA
DNA: TGTGCCATCAGTGAGTCGGGCGGGACTGAAGCTTTCTTT
CDR3: CAISESGGTEAFF

size: NA
J: TRBJ2-7
V: TRBV7-2
D: NA
DNA: TGTGCCAGCAGCTTCAGCGTTTGGGAGAACTACGAGCAGTACTTC
CDR3: CASSFSVWENYEQYF

size: NA
J: TRBJ2-7
V: TRBV6-2/TRBV6-3
D: TRBD2
DNA: TGTGCCAGCAGTTACTCTGGACTAGCGGTCTACTACGAGCAGTACTTC
CDR3: CASSYSGLAVYYEQYF

size: many
J: TRBJ1-2
V: TRBV12-3/TRBV12-4
D: TRBD1
DNA: TGTGCCAGCAGTTTTCCCGGACAGGGCTTATGGGGCTACACCTTC
CDR3: CASSFPGQGLWGYTF

size: NA
J: TRBJ1-1
V: TRBV6-1
D: NA
DNA: TGTGCCAGCAGTACCCGGACGGGGACGAACACTGAAGCTTTCTTT
CDR3: CASSTRTGTNTEAFF

size: many
J: TRBJ2-7
V: TRBV7-8
D: NA
DNA: TGTGCCAGCAGCACGACCGACGGGCCGATAGCGGACTTGAGGAACTACGAGCAGTACTTC
CDR3: CASSTTDGPIADLRNYEQYF

size: many
J: TRBJ1-1
V: TRBV25-1
D: NA
DNA: TGTGCCAGCAGTGTTTTTACGTACACTGAAGCTTTCTTT
CDR3: CASSVFTYTEAFF

size: many
J: TRBJ2-7
V: TRBV5-1
D: TRBD2
DNA: TGCGCCAGCAGCTTGGTAGCGGGACCGACCTACGAGCAGTACTTC
CDR3: CASSLVAGPTYEQYF

size: NA
J: TRBJ1-6
V: TRBV28
D: NA
DNA: TGTGCCAGCAGTTTCGGGAACAAATCAAGTGGGTCACCCCTCCACTTT
CDR3: CASSFGNKSSGSPLHF

size: many
J: TRBJ2-5
V: TRBV7-2
D: NA
DNA: TGTGCCAGCAGCCGCTGGAGGGACCAAGAGACCCAGTACTTC
CDR3: CASSRWRDQETQYF

size: many
J: TRBJ1-5
V: TRBV6-2/TRBV6-3
D: NA
DNA: TGTGCCAGCAGTTACTCTCTCCGGGCAGGGGGCAATCAGCCCCAGCATTTT
CDR3: CASSYSLRAGGNQPQHF

size: many
J: TRBJ2-2
V: TRBV30
D: NA
DNA: TGTGCCTGGAGTGGGCCAAAAGGGGAGCTGTTTTTT
CDR3: CAWSGPKGELFF